This TCR beta chain was profiled in a study of control samples from healthy donors and cancer patients. Trimming pared 4 bases from V and 2 bases from J, leaving 3 bases between. This CDR3 spans 12 amino acids. Germline V gene lookup returns CDR1 MDHEN and CDR2 SYDVKM. Sequencing was performed with immunoSEQ multiplex PCR; in TCRdb, only in-frame clones are kept and a portion is missing. This sample has some 120,000 clones, with about 93% found just once. The sample taken for sequencing was blood. The chain couples TRBV28 to TRBJ1-5; D is unclear. The TCR originated in a man between 25 and 39 years old in good health. CDR3 loop: CASSYGNQPQHF. DNA of the CDR3: TGTGCCAGCAGTTACGGCAATCAGCCCCAGCATTTT. Complete variable domain (other parts from reference TRBV28 and TRBJ1-5): DVKVTQSSRYLVKRTGEKVFLECVQDMDHENMFWYRQDPGLGLRLIYFSYDVKMKEKGDIPEGYSVSREKKERFSLILESASTNQTSMYLCASSYGNQPQHFGDGTRLSIL.